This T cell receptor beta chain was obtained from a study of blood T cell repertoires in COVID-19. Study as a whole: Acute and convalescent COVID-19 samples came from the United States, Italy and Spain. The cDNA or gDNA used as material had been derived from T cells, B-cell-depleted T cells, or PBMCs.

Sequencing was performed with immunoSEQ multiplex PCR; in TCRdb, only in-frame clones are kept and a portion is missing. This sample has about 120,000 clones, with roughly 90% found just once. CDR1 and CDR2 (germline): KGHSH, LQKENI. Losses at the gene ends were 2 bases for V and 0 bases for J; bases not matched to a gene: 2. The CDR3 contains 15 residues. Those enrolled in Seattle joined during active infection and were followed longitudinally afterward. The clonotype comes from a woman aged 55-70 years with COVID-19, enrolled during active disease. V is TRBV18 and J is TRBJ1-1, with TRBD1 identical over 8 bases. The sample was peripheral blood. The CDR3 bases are TGTGCCAGCTCACCAGGACAGGGTGTGAACACTGAAGCTTTCTTT. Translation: CASSPGQGVNTEAFF.